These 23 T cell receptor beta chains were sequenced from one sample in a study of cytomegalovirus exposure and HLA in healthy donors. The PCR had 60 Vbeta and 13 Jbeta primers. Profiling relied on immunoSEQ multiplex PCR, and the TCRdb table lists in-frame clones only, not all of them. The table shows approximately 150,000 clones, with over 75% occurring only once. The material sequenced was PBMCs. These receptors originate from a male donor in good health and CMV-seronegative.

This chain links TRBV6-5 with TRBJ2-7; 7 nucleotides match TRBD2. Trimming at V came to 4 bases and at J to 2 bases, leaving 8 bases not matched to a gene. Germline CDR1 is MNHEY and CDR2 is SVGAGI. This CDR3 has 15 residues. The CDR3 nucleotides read TGTGCCAGCAGTTCCCCCCGGGGAGGGCCCTACGAGCAGTACTTC. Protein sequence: CASSSPRGGPYEQYF.

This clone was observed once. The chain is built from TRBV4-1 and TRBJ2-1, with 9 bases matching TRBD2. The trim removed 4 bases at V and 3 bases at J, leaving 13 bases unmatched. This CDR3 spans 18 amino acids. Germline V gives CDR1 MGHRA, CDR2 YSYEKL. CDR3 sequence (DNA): TGCGCCAGCAGCCGAATTCCCCCGGGACTAGCAGACTACAATGAGCAGTTCTTC. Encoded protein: CASSRIPPGLADYNEQFF.

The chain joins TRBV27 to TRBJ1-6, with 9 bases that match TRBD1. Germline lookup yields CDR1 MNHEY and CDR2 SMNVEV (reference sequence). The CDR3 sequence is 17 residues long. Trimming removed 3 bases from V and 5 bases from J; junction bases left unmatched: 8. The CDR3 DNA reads TGTGCCAGCAGTTTGAAGACAGGGGGGTTTGATAATTCACCCCTCCACTTT. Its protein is CASSLKTGGFDNSPLHF.

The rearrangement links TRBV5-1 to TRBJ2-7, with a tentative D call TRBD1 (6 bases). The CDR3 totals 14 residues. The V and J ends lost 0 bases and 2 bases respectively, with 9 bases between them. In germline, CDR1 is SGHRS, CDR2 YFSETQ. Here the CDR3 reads CASSLEQGPYEQYF. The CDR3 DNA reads TGCGCCAGCAGCTTGGAACAGGGACCCTACGAGCAGTACTTC. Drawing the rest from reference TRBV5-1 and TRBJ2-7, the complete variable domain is KAGVTQTPRYLIKTRGQQVTLSCSPISGHRSVSWYQQTPGQGLQFLFEYFSETQRNKGNFPGRFSGRQFSNSRSEMNVSTLELGDSALYLCASSLEQGPYEQYFGPGTRLTVT.

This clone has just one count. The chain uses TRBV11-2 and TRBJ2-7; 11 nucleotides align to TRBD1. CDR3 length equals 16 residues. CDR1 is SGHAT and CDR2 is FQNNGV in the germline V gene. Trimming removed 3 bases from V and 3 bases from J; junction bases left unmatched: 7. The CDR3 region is CASSFHTDRGLYEQYF. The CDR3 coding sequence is TGTGCCAGCAGCTTCCATACGGACAGGGGGCTCTACGAGCAGTACTTC.

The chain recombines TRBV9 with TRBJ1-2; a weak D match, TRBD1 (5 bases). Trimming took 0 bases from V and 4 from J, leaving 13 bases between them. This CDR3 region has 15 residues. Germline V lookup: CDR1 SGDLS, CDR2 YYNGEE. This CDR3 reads CASSVGRQRGYGYTF. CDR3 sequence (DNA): TGTGCCAGCAGCGTAGGGCGACAAAGGGGCTATGGCTACACCTTC. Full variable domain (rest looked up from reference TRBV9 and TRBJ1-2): DSGVTQTPKHLITATGQRVTLRCSPRSGDLSVYWYQQSLDQGLQFLIQYYNGEERAKGNILERFSAQQFPDLHSELNLSSLELGDSALYFCASSVGRQRGYGYTFGSGTRLTVV.

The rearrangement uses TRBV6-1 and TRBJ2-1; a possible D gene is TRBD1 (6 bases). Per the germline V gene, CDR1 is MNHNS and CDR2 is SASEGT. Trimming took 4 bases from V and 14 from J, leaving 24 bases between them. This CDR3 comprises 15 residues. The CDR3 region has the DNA TGTGCCAGCAGTGCTGCAGGGACATTTAAGCAGGTAGAGTTCTTC. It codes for CASSAAGTFKQVEFF.

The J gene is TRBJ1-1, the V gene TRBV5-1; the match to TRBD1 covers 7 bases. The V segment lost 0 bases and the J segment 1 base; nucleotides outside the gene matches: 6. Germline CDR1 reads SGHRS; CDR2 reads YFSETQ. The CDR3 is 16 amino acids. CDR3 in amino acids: CASSLALRQGNTEAFF. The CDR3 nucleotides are TGCGCCAGCAGCTTGGCCCTTCGACAGGGGAACACTGAAGCTTTCTTT.

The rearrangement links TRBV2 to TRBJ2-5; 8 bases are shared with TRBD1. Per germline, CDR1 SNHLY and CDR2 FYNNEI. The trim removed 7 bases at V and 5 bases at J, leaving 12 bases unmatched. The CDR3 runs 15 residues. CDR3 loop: CASTLMGQDAETQYF. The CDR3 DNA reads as TGTGCCAGCACCTTGATGGGACAGGATGCGGAGACCCAGTACTTC.

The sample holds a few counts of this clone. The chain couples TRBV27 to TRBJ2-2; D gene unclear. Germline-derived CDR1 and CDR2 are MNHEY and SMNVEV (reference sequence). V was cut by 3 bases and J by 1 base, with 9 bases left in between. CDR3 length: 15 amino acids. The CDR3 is CASSFRQVNTGELFF. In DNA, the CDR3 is TGTGCCAGCAGTTTTCGGCAGGTGAACACCGGGGAGCTGTTTTTT.

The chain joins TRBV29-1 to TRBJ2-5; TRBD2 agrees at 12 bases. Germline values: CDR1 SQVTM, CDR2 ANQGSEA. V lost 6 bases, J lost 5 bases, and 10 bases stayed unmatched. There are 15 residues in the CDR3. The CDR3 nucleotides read TGCAGCGTCTTCAGGACTAGCGGGGTTGGGGAGACCCAGTACTTC. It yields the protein CSVFRTSGVGETQYF.

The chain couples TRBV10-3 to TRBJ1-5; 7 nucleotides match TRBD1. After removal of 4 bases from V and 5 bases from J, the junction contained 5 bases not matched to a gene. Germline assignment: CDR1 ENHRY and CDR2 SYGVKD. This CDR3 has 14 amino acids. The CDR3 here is CAISGQGADQPQHF. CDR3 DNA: TGTGCCATCAGTGGACAGGGTGCGGATCAGCCCCAGCATTTT.

This CDR3 is CASSAASGEQYF. In nucleotides, the CDR3 is TGTGCCAGCAGTGCCGCCAGCGGCGAGCAGTACTTC. V gene TRBV6-5 combines with J gene TRBJ2-7; the D gene is possibly TRBD2 (5 bases). Germline lookup yields CDR1 MNHEY and CDR2 SVGAGI. The CDR3 contains 12 residues. The V gene lost 5 bases and the J gene lost 6 bases, with 11 bases spanning the gap.

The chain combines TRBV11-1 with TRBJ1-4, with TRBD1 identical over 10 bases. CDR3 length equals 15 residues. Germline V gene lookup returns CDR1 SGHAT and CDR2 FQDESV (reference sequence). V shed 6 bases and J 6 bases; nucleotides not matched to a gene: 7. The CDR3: CASRKGQGDDEKLFF. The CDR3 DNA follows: TGTGCCAGCAGAAAAGGACAGGGGGACGATGAAAAACTGTTTTTT.

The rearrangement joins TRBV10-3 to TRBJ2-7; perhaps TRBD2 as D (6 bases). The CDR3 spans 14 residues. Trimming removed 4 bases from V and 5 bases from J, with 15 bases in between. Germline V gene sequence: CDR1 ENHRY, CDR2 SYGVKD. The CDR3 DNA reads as TGTGCCATCAGTGGCCGACTAGTGAGTGACGAGCAGTACTTC. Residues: CAISGRLVSDEQYF.

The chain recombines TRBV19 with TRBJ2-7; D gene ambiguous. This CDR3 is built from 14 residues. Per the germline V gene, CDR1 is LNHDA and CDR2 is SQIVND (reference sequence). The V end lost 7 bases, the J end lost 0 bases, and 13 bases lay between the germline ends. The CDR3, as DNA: TGTGCCAGTACCGCTTGGCCCGTCTCCTACGAGCAGTACTTC. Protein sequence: CASTAWPVSYEQYF.

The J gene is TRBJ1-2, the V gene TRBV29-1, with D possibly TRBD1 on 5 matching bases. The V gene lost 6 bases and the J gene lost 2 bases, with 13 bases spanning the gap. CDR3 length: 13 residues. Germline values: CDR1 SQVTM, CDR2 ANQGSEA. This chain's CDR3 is CSVGGTENYGYTF. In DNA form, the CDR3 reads TGCAGCGTGGGGGGTACAGAGAACTATGGCTACACCTTC. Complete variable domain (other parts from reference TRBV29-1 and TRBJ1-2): SAVISQKPSRDICQRGTSLTIQCQVDSQVTMMFWYRQQPGQSLTLIATANQGSEATYESGFVIDKFPISRPNLTFSTLTVSNMSPEDSSIYLCSVGGTENYGYTFGSGTRLTVV.

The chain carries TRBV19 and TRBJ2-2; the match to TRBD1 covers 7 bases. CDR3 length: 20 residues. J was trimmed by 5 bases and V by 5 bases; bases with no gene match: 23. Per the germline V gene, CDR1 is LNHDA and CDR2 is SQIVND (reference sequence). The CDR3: CASSGATGSSLTSYTGELFF. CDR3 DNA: TGTGCCAGTAGTGGGGCGACAGGGTCATCCCTTACCTCCTATACCGGGGAGCTGTTTTTT. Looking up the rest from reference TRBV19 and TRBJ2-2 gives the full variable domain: DGGITQSPKYLFRKEGQNVTLSCEQNLNHDAMYWYRQDPGQGLRLIYYSQIVNDFQKGDIAEGYSVSREKKESFPLTVTSAQKNPTAFYLCASSGATGSSLTSYTGELFFGEGSRLTVL.

Written as DNA, the CDR3 is TGCGCCAGCAGCTCGGGACAGGACTACGAGCAGTACTTC. The encoded protein is CASSSGQDYEQYF. The chain carries TRBV5-1 and TRBJ2-7; 8 nucleotides agree with TRBD1. With V trimmed by 3 bases and J by 3 bases, 2 bases remained unmatched. In germline, CDR1 is SGHRS, CDR2 YFSETQ. This CDR3 comprises 13 residues.

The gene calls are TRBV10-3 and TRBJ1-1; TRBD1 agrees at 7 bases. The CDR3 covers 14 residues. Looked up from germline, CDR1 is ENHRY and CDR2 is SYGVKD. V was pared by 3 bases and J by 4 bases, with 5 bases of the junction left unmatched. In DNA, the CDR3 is TGTGCCATCAGTGACTCCAGGGGGTTCACTGAAGCTTTCTTT. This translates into CAISDSRGFTEAFF.

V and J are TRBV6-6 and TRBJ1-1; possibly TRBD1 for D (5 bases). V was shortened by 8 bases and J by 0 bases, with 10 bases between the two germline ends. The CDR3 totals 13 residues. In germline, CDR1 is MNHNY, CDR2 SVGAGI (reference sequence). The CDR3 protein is CASGGTMNTEAFF. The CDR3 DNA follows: TGTGCCAGCGGGGGGACTATGAACACTGAAGCTTTCTTT.

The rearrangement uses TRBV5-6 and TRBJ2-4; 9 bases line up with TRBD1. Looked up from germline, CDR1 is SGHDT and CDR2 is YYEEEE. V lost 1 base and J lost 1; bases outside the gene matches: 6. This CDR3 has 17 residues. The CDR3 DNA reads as TGTGCCAGCAGCTTGTTACAGGGGGCTGAGGCCAAAAACATTCAGTACTTC. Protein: CASSLLQGAEAKNIQYF.

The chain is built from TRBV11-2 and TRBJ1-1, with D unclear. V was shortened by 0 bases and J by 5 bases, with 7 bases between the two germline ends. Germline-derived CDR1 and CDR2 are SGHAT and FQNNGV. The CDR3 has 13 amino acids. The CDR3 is CASSLDTETEAFF. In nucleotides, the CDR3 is TGTGCCAGCAGCTTAGATACAGAAACTGAAGCTTTCTTT.